These 6 T cell receptor beta chains were sequenced from one sample in a study of OX40 agonist ivuxolimab in advanced cancers. Preparation of the library involved the immunoSEQ multiplex PCR assay. The immuneACCESS repertoire file appears here via TCRdb, limited to in-frame rearrangements. These files lack a portion of the clones; in checked studies, under half of the deficit traces to unresolved V genes, and the cause of the others is not known. For this sample the table gives 50,000 or so clones, of which 87% were detected only once. The top ten hold more than 13% of the sample. Sequencing was performed on CD4+ or CD8+ T cells sorted from blood, taken in a trial of the OX40 agonist ivuxolimab. These receptors were obtained from an adult with an advanced solid tumor such as melanoma, head and neck, liver or kidney cancer.

This chain uses TRBV19 with TRBJ2-1, with TRBD2 matching 7 bases. The CDR3 sequence is 16 residues long. Germline V gives CDR1 LNHDA, CDR2 SQIVND (reference sequence). With V trimmed by 7 bases and J by 4 bases, 13 bases remained unmatched. In DNA, the CDR3 is TGTGCCAGTAAGGATAGTGGGAGGGGCGCATACAATGAGCAGTTCTTC. The encoded protein is CASKDSGRGAYNEQFF.

The V and J genes are TRBV27 and TRBJ2-3; TRBD2 matches 13 bases. CDR3 length equals 18 residues. Germline V gives CDR1 MNHEY, CDR2 SMNVEV (reference sequence). The J segment lost 8 bases and the V segment lost 5 bases, leaving 16 bases of the junction unmatched. DNA of the CDR3: TGTGCCAGCAGTCTGCGAAAAAGACTAGCGGGAGGTTCCGGTACGCAGTATTTT. It yields the protein CASSLRKRLAGGSGTQYF.

The rearrangement joins TRBV9 to TRBJ2-2; 10 bases map to TRBD2. Germline CDR1 and CDR2: SGDLS and YYNGEE. The CDR3 runs 18 residues. Trimming removed 2 bases from V and 3 bases from J; junction bases left unmatched: 10. This chain's CDR3 is CASSVETSGPSDTGELFF. The CDR3 DNA is TGTGCCAGCAGCGTTGAGACTAGCGGGCCCTCAGACACCGGGGAGCTGTTTTTT.

This sequence joins TRBV10-3 and TRBJ2-7; TRBD1 matches at 7 bases. V lost 2 bases, J lost 3 bases, and 1 base stayed unmatched. The germline gives CDR1 ENHRY, CDR2 SYGVKD. This CDR3 is 13 amino acids long. In nucleotides, the CDR3 is TGTGCCATCAGTGAGCAGGGGGTCTACGAGCAGTACTTC. This encodes CAISEQGVYEQYF.

This clone is a singleton in its sample. The chain recombines TRBV7-8 with TRBJ1-1; TRBD1 aligns across 8 bases. J gave up 0 bases and V 2 bases, and 5 bases lay outside the gene matches. The CDR3 has 16 amino acids. CDR1 and CDR2 from the germline V gene are SGHVS and FQNEAQ. In nucleotides, the CDR3 is TGTGCCAGCAGCTTAATCGGACAGGGACTGAACACTGAAGCTTTCTTT. Amino acids: CASSLIGQGLNTEAFF.

This sequence joins TRBV4-1 and TRBJ2-7; the D gene is possibly TRBD2 (6 bases). The CDR3 is 16 residues long. Germline CDR1 and CDR2: MGHRA and YSYEKL. Trimming shortened V by 1 base and J by 4 bases, and 17 bases separated the two germline ends. The CDR3 is CASSQVPRAGGYEQYF. Here the CDR3 DNA reads TGCGCCAGCAGCCAAGTCCCCCGGGCCGGAGGGTACGAGCAGTACTTC.